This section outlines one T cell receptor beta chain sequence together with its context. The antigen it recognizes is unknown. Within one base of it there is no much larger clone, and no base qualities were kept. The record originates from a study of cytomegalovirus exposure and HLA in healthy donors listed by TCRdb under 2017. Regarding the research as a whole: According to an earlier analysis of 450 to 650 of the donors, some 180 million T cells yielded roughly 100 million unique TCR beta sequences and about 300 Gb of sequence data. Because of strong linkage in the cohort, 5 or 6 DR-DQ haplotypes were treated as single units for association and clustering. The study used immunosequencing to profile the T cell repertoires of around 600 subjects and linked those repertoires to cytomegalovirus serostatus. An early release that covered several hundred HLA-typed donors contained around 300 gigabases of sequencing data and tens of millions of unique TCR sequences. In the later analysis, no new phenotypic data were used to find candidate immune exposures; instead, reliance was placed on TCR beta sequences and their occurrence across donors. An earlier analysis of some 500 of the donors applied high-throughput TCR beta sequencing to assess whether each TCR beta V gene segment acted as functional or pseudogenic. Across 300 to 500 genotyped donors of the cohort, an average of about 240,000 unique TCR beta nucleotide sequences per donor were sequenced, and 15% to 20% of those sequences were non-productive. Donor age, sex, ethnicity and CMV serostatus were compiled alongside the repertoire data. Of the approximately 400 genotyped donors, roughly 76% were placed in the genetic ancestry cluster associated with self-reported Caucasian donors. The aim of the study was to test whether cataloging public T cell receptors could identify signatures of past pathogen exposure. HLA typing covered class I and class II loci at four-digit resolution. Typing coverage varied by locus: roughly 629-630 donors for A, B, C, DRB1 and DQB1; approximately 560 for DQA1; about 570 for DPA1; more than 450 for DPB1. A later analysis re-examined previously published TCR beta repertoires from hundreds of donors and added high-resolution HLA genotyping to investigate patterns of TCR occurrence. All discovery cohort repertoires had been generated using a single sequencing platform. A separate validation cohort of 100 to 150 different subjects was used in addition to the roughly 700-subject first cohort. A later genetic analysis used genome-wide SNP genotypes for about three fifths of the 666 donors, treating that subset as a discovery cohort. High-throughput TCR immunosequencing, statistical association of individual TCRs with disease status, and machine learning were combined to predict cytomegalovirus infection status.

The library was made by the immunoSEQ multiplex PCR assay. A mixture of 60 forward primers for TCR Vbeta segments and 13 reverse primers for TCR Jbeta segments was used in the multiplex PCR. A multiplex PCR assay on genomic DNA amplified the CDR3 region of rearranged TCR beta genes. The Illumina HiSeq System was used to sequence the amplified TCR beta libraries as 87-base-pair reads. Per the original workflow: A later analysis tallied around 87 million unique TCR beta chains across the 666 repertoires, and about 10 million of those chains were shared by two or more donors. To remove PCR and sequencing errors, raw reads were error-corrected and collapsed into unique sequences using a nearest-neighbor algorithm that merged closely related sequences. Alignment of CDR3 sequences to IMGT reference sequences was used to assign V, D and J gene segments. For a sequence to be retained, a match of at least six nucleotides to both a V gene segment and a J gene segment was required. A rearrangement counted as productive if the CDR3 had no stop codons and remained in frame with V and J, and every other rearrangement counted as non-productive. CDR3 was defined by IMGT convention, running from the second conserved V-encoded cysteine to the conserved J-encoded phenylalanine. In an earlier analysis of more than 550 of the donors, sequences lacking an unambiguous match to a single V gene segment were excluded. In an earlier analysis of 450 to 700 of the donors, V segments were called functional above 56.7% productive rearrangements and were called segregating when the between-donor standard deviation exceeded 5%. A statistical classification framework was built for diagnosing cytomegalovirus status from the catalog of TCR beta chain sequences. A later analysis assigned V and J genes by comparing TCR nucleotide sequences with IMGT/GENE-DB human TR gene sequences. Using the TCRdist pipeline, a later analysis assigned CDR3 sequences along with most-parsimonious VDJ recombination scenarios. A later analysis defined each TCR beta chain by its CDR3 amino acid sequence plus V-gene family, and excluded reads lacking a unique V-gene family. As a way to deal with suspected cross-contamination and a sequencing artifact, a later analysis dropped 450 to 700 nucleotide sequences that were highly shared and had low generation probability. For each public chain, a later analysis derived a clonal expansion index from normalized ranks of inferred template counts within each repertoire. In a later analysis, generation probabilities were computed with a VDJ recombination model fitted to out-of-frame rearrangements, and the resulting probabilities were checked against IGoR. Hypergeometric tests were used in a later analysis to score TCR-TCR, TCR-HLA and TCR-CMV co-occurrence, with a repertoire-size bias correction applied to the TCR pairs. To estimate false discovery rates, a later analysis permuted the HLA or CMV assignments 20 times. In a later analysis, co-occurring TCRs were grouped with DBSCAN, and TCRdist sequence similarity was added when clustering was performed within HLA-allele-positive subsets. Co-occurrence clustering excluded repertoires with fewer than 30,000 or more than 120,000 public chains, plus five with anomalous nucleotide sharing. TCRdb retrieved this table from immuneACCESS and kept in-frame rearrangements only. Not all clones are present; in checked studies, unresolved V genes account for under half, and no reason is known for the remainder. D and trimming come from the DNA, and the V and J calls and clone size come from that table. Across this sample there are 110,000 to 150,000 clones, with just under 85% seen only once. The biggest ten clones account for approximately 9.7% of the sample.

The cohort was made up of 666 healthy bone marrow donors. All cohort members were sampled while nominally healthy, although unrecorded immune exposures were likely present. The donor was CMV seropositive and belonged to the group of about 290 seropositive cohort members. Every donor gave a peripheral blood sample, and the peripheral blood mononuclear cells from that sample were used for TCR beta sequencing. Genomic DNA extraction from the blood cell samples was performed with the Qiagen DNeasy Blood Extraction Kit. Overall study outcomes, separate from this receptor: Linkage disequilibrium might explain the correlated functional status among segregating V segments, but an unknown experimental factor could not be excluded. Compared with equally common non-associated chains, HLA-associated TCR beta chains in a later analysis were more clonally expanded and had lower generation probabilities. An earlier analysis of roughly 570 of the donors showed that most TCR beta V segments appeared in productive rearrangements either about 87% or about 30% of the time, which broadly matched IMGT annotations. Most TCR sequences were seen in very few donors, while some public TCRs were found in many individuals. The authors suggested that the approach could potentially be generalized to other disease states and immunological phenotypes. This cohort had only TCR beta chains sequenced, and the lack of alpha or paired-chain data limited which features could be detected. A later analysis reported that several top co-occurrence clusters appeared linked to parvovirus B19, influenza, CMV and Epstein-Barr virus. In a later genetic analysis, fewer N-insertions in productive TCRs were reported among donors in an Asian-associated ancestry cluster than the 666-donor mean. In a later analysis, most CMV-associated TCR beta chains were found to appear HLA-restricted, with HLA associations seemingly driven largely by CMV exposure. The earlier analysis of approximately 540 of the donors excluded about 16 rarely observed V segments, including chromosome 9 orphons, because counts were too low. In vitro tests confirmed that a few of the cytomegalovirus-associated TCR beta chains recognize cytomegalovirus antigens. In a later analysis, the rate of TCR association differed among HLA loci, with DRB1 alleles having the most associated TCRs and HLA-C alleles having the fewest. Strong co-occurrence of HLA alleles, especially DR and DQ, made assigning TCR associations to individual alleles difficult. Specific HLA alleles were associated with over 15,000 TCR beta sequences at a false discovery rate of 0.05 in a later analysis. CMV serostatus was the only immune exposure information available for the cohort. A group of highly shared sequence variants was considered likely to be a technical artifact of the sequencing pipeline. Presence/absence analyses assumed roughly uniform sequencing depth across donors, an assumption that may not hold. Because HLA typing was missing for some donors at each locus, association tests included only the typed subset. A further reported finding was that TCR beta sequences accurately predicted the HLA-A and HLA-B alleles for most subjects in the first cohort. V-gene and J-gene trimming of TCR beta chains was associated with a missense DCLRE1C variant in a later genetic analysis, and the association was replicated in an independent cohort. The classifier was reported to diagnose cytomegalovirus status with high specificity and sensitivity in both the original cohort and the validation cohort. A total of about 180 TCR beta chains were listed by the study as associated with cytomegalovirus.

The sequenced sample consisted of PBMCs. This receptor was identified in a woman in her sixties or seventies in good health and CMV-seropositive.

The CDR3 amino acid sequence is: CASSLESGGVDTEAFF. The DNA sequence is TGTGCCAGCAGCTTAGAGTCAGGGGGTGTCGACACTGAAGCTTTCTTT. The rearranged chain carries TRBV7-2 and TRBJ1-1, with 7 bases in between that match TRBD1. V is trimmed back by 1 base and J by 3 bases, and the junction contains 8 bases that no gene match accounts for. Per the germline V gene, SGHTA is the CDR1 and FQGNSA is the CDR2. There are 16 amino acids in the CDR3, from cysteine to phenylalanine inclusive. The retained sequence is limited to the CDR3, 48 bases, with the frame set at the first base.